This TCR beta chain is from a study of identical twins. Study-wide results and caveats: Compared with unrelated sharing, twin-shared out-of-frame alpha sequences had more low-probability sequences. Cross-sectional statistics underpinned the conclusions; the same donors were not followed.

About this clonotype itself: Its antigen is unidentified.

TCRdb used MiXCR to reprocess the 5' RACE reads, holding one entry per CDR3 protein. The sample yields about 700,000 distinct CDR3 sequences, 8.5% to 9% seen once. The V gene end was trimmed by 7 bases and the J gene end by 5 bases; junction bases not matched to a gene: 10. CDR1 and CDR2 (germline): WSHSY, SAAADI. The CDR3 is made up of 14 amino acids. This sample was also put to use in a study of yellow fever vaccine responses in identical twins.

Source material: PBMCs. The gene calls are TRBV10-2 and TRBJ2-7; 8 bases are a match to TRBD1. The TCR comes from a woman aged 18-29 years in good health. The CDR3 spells CASTPTRGLDEQYF. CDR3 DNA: TGCGCCAGCACCCCCACCAGGGGGCTTGACGAGCAGTACTTC.